This T cell receptor (beta chain) was obtained from a study of blood T cell repertoires in COVID-19. Study at large: Material from acute and convalescent COVID-19 was sourced from the United States, Italy and Spain.

The CDR3 consists of 15 residues. Germline V gene lookup returns CDR1 SGHRS and CDR2 YFSETQ. The ends were cut back, 0 bases at V and 2 bases at J, with 10 bases in the middle. Seattle patients were enrolled during active infection and followed longitudinally. Study processing details: Reference gene primer amplification yielded estimated nucleated cell counts. The table came from immunoSEQ multiplex PCR; TCRdb's copy has only in-frame clones and leaves some out. The V and J calls and clone size were taken over from that table, and D and trimming were inferred from the DNA. The sample contains roughly 25,000 clones, approximately 80% of which appear only once.

This TCR came from a woman in her 70s with COVID-19, enrolled during active disease. This rearrangement joins TRBV5-1 to TRBJ2-3, with D possibly TRBD2 on 6 matching bases. Sequencing was carried out using peripheral blood. The CDR3 DNA reads as TGCGCCAGCAGCTTGGGCGGGATTCCCACAGATACGCAGTATTTT. Protein sequence: CASSLGGIPTDTQYF.